Only one count was recorded for the clone carrying this T cell receptor (beta chain). Its antigen remains unknown. Different DNA sequences within this sample yield the same CDR3. These data belong to a study of shared clonotypes between healthy human individuals. Study background: CD8 memory received one plate per donor, CD8 naive two, CD4 memory three and CD4 naive three. Study-level findings and limits: Shared clonotypes: about 4.6% naive CD4, around 3.5% naive CD8, about 2.5% memory CD4, under 0.45% memory CD8.

Naive CD8 isolation took CD45RO-negative cells positively selected for CCR7 and excluded terminally differentiated effector memory CD45RA+ cells. V dropped 5 bases and J dropped 4 bases, with 12 bases sitting between them. The CDR3 totals 13 residues. In germline, CDR1 is LNHDA, CDR2 SQIVND (reference sequence). Sequencing was performed with immunoSEQ multiplex PCR; in TCRdb, only in-frame clones are kept and a portion is missing. Here the sample spans hundreds of thousands of clones, roughly 94% being singletons. The rearrangement links TRBV19 to TRBJ2-7; tentatively, D is TRBD2 (6 bases). Sequenced input: naive CD8+ T cells sorted from blood. This clonotype was obtained from a man aged 25-45 years in good health. CDR3 in DNA: TGTGCCAGTAGTTTTTCAGGAGGGTACGAGCAGTACTTC. This encodes CASSFSGGYEQYF.